The clone carrying this T cell receptor (beta chain) was seen repeatedly, ten times or more. Its antigen is not known. RNA transcripts served as template for amplifying TCR beta CDR3 sequences. The first-round RT-PCR employed HTBI primers together with the Qiagen OneStep RT-PCR kit. A multiplex PCR was then performed as the second round. TCRdb fed the multiplex PCR reads into MiXCR, producing one record per CDR3 protein. This sample has roughly 400,000 distinct CDR3 sequences, with roughly 18% found just once. Excluded: other autoimmune disease, uncontrolled infection, pregnancy or lactation. The diagnosis combined clinical symptoms, thyroxine, TRAb, thyroid ultrasound and orbital computed tomography scans. These data belong to a study of Graves' ophthalmopathy and Graves' hyperthyroidism. Study observations and caveats: Most clonotypes expanded in thyroid above 0.001 frequency were present in blood too.

The CDR3 covers 15 residues. The V end was cut by 1 base, the J end by 5 bases, with 9 bases between. J is TRBJ1-6 and V is TRBV12-3 or TRBV12-4; D is undetermined. Source material: peripheral blood. This TCR was sampled from a woman aged 18-29 years with Graves' ophthalmopathy. Here the CDR3 DNA reads TGTGCCAGCAGTTTAGGGAGGTTCAATAATTCACCCCTCCACTTT. Its protein is CASSLGRFNNSPLHF.